The 10 T cell receptor beta chains listed next were all sequenced from one sample in a study of radiotherapy plus CTLA-4 blockade in lung cancer. The repertoire was sequenced with immunoSEQ multiplex PCR; TCRdb's copy has only in-frame clones and lacks some. There are roughly 30,000 clones in the sample; 75% to 85% occur only once, and roughly a quarter lies in the top ten. The sample was peripheral blood, taken from a patient treated with radiotherapy plus ipilimumab. The receptors originated from a human donor with non-small cell lung cancer that progressed on radiotherapy plus ipilimumab.

The rearrangement links TRBV7-8 to TRBJ2-1; perhaps TRBD1 as D (6 bases). V lost 1 base and J 5 bases, leaving 15 bases between the germline ends. The germline gives CDR1 SGHVS, CDR2 FQNEAQ. This CDR3 is built from 16 residues. The CDR3 DNA sequence: TGTGCCAGCAGCTTAGGGAGGTTGGGGGCCCACAATGAGCAGTTCTTC. It translates to CASSLGRLGAHNEQFF.

This chain connects TRBV10-3 to TRBJ2-1, with TRBD1 as a possible D gene (5 bases). The CDR3 sequence is 14 residues long. Trimming removed 3 bases from V and 8 bases from J, with 14 bases in between. In germline, CDR1 is ENHRY, CDR2 SYGVKD. CDR3 loop: CAISDRVRADEQFF. The CDR3 coding sequence is TGTGCCATCAGTGACAGGGTTAGGGCCGATGAGCAGTTCTTC.

This chain joins TRBV27 and TRBJ2-7; possibly TRBD2 for D (6 bases). Germline values: CDR1 MNHEY, CDR2 SMNVEV (reference sequence). The V and J ends lost 6 bases and 3 bases respectively, with 12 bases between them. The CDR3 loop spans 13 amino acids. CDR3 sequence: CASRGSGIYEQYF. The CDR3 nucleotides are TGTGCCAGCAGGGGTAGCGGAATCTACGAGCAGTACTTC.

The chain is built from TRBV6-5 and TRBJ2-3; 9 positions agree with TRBD2. Trimming took 2 bases from V and 4 from J; bases not matched to a gene: 4. The CDR3 covers 15 residues. Per germline, CDR1 MNHEY and CDR2 SVGAGI. CDR3 DNA: TGTGCCAGCAGTTACGTAGCGGGAGCTGCAGATACGCAGTATTTT. Encoded protein: CASSYVAGAADTQYF.

The J gene is TRBJ2-7, the V gene TRBV19; maybe TRBD1 (6 bases). The CDR3 covers 14 residues. CDR1 is LNHDA, CDR2 SQIVND, per germline (reference sequence). Trimming removed 5 bases at V and 3 bases at J, with 14 bases between. In DNA form, the CDR3 reads TGTGCCAGTAGTTCCGGGACACCGAACTACGAGCAGTACTTC. Translated, it gives CASSSGTPNYEQYF.

This clone has a single count. The chain couples TRBV7-2 to TRBJ2-7, with D perhaps TRBD1 or TRBD2 (6 bases each). The CDR3 covers 15 residues. The germline V and J ends were trimmed by 4 bases and 2 bases, with 15 bases remaining between them. Germline values: CDR1 SGHTA, CDR2 FQGNSA. This CDR3 is CASSSRAGEAYEQYF. The CDR3 bases are TGTGCCAGCAGCTCCAGGGCAGGGGAGGCCTACGAGCAGTACTTC.

This clone was counted a few times. This rearrangement joins TRBV30 to TRBJ1-2, with a possible D match to TRBD1 (5 bases). The V gene lost 4 bases and the J gene lost 4 bases, with 10 bases spanning the gap. Germline V lookup: CDR1 GTSNPN, CDR2 SVGIG (reference sequence). This CDR3 contains 12 residues. This CDR3 reads CAWIGGGYGYTF. CDR3 in DNA: TGTGCCTGGATCGGGGGGGGCTATGGCTACACCTTC.

The V gene is TRBV19, the J gene TRBJ2-2, with 8 bases aligning to TRBD1. The V segment lost 6 bases and the J segment 3 bases; nucleotides outside the gene matches: 3. The length of the CDR3 is 14 residues. Germline lookup yields CDR1 LNHDA and CDR2 SQIVND (reference sequence). The CDR3 loop is CASRGQGDTGELFF. CDR3 nucleotides: TGTGCCAGTAGAGGACAGGGTGACACCGGGGAGCTGTTTTTT. Variable domain in full (rest from reference TRBV19 and TRBJ2-2): DGGITQSPKYLFRKEGQNVTLSCEQNLNHDAMYWYRQDPGQGLRLIYYSQIVNDFQKGDIAEGYSVSREKKESFPLTVTSAQKNPTAFYLCASRGQGDTGELFFGEGSRLTVL.

This clone was picked up one time. This chain links TRBV19 with TRBJ2-7; 8 nucleotides line up with TRBD1. The CDR3 totals 15 residues. Germline values: CDR1 LNHDA, CDR2 SQIVND (reference sequence). V dropped 6 bases and J dropped 3; count of bases not matched to a gene: 10. In nucleotides, the CDR3 is TGTGCCAGTAGCCTGGCCGGGACAGGCCGCTACGAGCAGTACTTC. Its translation is CASSLAGTGRYEQYF.

There are a few counts of this clone. The chain has TRBV7-9 and TRBJ1-2; possibly TRBD1 for D (5 bases). V was clipped by 11 bases and J by 8 bases, with 15 bases between them. CDR3 length: 11 residues. Per the germline V gene, CDR1 is SEHNR and CDR2 is FQNEAQ (reference sequence). The DNA for the CDR3 is TGTGCCGGACAAAATGCTTACGGCTACACCTTC. Encoded protein: CAGQNAYGYTF.